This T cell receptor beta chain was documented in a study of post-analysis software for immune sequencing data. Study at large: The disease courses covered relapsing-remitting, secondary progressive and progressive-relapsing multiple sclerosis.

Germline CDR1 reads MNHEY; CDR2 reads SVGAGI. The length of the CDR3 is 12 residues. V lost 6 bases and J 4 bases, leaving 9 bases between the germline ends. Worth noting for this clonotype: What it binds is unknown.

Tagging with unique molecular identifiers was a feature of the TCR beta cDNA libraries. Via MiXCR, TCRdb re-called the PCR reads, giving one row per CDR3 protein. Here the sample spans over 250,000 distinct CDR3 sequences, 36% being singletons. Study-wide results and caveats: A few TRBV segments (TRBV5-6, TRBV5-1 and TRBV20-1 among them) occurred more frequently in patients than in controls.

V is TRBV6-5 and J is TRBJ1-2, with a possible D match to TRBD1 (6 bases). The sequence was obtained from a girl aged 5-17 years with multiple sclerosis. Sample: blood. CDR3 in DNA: TGTGCCAGCAGAGGGGGTGGCTATGGCTACACCTTC. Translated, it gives CASRGGGYGYTF.